Below are 14 T cell receptor beta chains sequenced from a single sample in a study of early stage breast cancer tumors (dated by TCRdb to 2015 to 2018). The protocol used for the library was the immunoSEQ multiplex PCR assay. TCRdb's version of the immuneACCESS table is confined to in-frame rearrangements and falls short of the full clone set. An unresolved V gene accounts for under half of the shortfall where checked; the remainder is of unknown origin. This sample gives about 72,000 clones in total; more than 65% of them show up just once. The ten largest clonotypes hold roughly 3.5% of the sample. Material for sequencing was blood. Receptors were obtained from a person in their sixties or seventies with breast cancer.

This clone appeared a few times. The chain couples TRBV14 to TRBJ1-3; D gene uncertain. Germline values: CDR1 SGHDN, CDR2 FVKESK. The CDR3 spans 18 residues. Trimming stripped 4 bases from V and 0 bases from J, with 19 bases between. The DNA for the CDR3 is TGTGCCAGCAGCCGACCCAGAGTCGGGATTGGCTCTGGAAACACCATATATTTT. Protein sequence: CASSRPRVGIGSGNTIYF.

The chain joins TRBV7-3 to TRBJ2-1; the D is unclear. Trimming shortened V by 10 bases and J by 4 bases, and 20 bases separated the two germline ends. CDR1 and CDR2 (germline): SGHTA, FQGTGA. The CDR3 runs 15 residues. CDR3 sequence reads: CATRQASQRYNEQFF. The CDR3 nucleotides are TGTGCCACTCGCCAAGCGTCGCAAAGATACAATGAGCAGTTCTTC.

This clone has only a few counts. This sequence joins TRBV5-8 and TRBJ1-1; D is unclear. Germline loops: CDR1 SGHTS, CDR2 YDEGEE. The ends were cut back, 0 bases at V and 1 base at J, with 7 bases in the middle. This CDR3 has 14 amino acids. CDR3 nucleotides: TGTGCCAGCAGCTTGGTAGTCCGGAACACTGAAGCTTTCTTT. It is translated as CASSLVVRNTEAFF.

V is TRBV11-2 and J is TRBJ2-1; no definite D call. CDR3 size: 14 residues. Trimming left V 0 bases short and J 7 bases short, with 10 bases between. From germline, CDR1 is SGHAT and CDR2 FQNNGV. In DNA form, the CDR3 reads TGTGCCAGCAGCTTAGATTTCGTGGGGAATGAGCAGTTCTTC. As protein: CASSLDFVGNEQFF.

The rearrangement links TRBV4-1 to TRBJ2-2; weak D call: TRBD2 (6 bases). The CDR3 loop spans 16 amino acids. Germline CDR1 MGHRA, CDR2 YSYEKL. V gave up 0 bases and J gave up 2 bases, with 10 bases separating them. CDR3 in amino acids: CASSQEPGLNTGELFF. The CDR3 nucleotides read TGCGCCAGCAGCCAAGAACCGGGACTCAACACCGGGGAGCTGTTTTTT.

This chain uses TRBV19 with TRBJ2-7, with 7 bases that match TRBD1. With V trimmed by 3 bases and J by 1 base, 3 bases remained unmatched. The germline V gene encodes CDR1 LNHDA and CDR2 SQIVND (reference sequence). The CDR3 loop spans 14 amino acids. CDR3 region: CASSIRTGSYEQYF. The CDR3 DNA reads TGTGCCAGTAGTATCAGGACAGGTTCCTACGAGCAGTACTTC.

This clone was seen only once. This chain uses TRBV7-2 with TRBJ2-3, with 7 bases fitting TRBD1. V lost 6 bases, J lost 4 bases, and 7 bases stayed unmatched. In germline, CDR1 is SGHTA, CDR2 FQGNSA. The CDR3 is 14 residues long. For the CDR3, the DNA is TGTGCCAGCAGTTCAGGGGGTGGCGCAGATACGCAGTATTTT. Encoded protein: CASSSGGGADTQYF.

The chain employs TRBV10-3 and TRBJ1-1; unclear D gene. Trimming left V 3 bases short and J 1 base short, with 3 bases between. CDR1 and CDR2 (germline): ENHRY, SYGVKD. CDR3 length equals 12 residues. The CDR3 DNA is TGTGCCATCAGTGATTGGAACACTGAAGCTTTCTTT. It is translated as CAISDWNTEAFF.

This chain connects TRBV5-6 to TRBJ2-6; D may match TRBD1 or TRBD2 (6 bases each). Looked up from germline, CDR1 is SGHDT and CDR2 is YYEEEE. The CDR3 is 16 residues long. V shed 2 bases and J shed 4 bases, with 13 bases lying between them. The CDR3 DNA reads as TGTGCCAGCAGCTTAAACGGGGGCTCGGGGGCCAACGTCCTGACTTTC. Its translation is CASSLNGGSGANVLTF.

The chain has TRBV2 and TRBJ2-1; perhaps D is TRBD1 or TRBD2 (5 bases each). CDR1 and CDR2 from the germline V gene are SNHLY and FYNNEI. The CDR3 sequence is 12 residues long. Trimming took off 4 bases at V and 10 bases at J, with 11 bases between the two ends. Here the CDR3 DNA reads TGTGCCAGCAGTGGGGGGATCCAGGAGCAGTTCTTC. Its translation is CASSGGIQEQFF.

The J gene is TRBJ1-1, the V gene TRBV18; D is uncertain. V lost 3 bases, J lost 2 bases, and 10 bases lay in between. CDR3 length: 14 residues. Germline lookup yields CDR1 KGHSH and CDR2 LQKENI. The CDR3 DNA reads TGTGCCAGCTCACCGGGGTACCAAAACACTGAAGCTTTCTTT. It encodes CASSPGYQNTEAFF.

The genes are TRBV11-3 and TRBJ2-3; D uncertain. CDR3 length equals 14 residues. Between the trimmed V and J ends, which lost 5 bases and 0 bases, there was a span of 9 bases. Germline V gene data show CDR1 as SGHNT and CDR2 as YENEEA. The CDR3 DNA is TGTGCCAGCAGCCCCACGACTAGCACAGATACGCAGTATTTT. Translated: CASSPTTSTDTQYF.

This sequence joins TRBV28 and TRBJ1-2; 8 nucleotides align to TRBD1. Germline V gene lookup returns CDR1 MDHEN and CDR2 SYDVKM. The CDR3 extends over 18 amino acids. V lost 4 bases and J lost 4; bases outside the gene matches: 17. CDR3 in amino acids: CASSSSWFNRDRTYGYTF. In nucleotides, the CDR3 is TGTGCCAGCAGTTCTTCCTGGTTTAACCGGGACAGGACCTATGGCTACACCTTC.

This clone was seen more than once but under ten times. The rearrangement links TRBV10-3 to TRBJ1-1; D gene ambiguous. CDR3 length: 13 amino acids. V dropped 7 bases and J dropped 0 bases, with 9 bases sitting between them. Germline CDR1 and CDR2: ENHRY and SYGVKD. The CDR3 region has the DNA TGTGCCATCATGAGCTCAATGAACACTGAAGCTTTCTTT. It encodes CAIMSSMNTEAFF.